The 19 T cell receptor beta chains given below trace back to one sample, sequenced in a study of monozygotic twins with inflammatory bowel disease. TCRdb reprocessed the 5' RACE reads, with one entry per CDR3 protein and no DNA. This sample's table reports nearly 450,000 distinct CDR3 sequences. Sample: blood. The receptors were sampled from a human donor with ulcerative colitis or Crohn's disease, or a healthy co-twin of an affected twin (not recorded which).

The chain is built from TRBV5-1 and TRBJ1-2; TCRdb names TRBD1, which stays unverified in the absence of DNA. The CDR3 covers 15 residues. Germline values: CDR1 SGHRS, CDR2 YFSETQ. CDR3 protein: CASSSGLGNGYGYTF.

This chain links TRBV2 with TRBJ2-1; TCRdb gives TRBD2 as the D gene, but with no DNA this cannot be confirmed. The germline CDR1 and CDR2 sequences are SNHLY and FYNNEI. CDR3 length: 16 residues. The CDR3 sequence: CASSVSGLSSYNEQFF.

This CDR3 is CSASFGHSNQPQHF. The chain joins TRBV20-1 to TRBJ1-5. Germline CDR1 DFQATT, CDR2 SNEGSKA (reference sequence). The CDR3 extends over 14 amino acids.

The V call is TRBV20-1, the J call TRBJ2-1; no DNA is available, so the TRBD2 call from TCRdb remains unchecked. Germline V CDR1 and CDR2: DFQATT, SNEGSKA (reference sequence). This CDR3 has 12 residues. The CDR3 is CSALHPYNEQFF.

V gene TRBV5-5 combines with J gene TRBJ1-1. Germline values: CDR1 SGHKS, CDR2 YYEKEE (reference sequence). The CDR3 covers 14 residues. CDR3 sequence: CASSLDGVPTEAFF.

The chain is built from TRBV18 and TRBJ2-7; TCRdb's D call, TRBD2, is unchecked because there is no DNA. This CDR3 has 16 residues. Germline assignment: CDR1 KGHSH and CDR2 LQKENI. The CDR3 loop is CASSPSGTSGSYEQYF.

The V call is TRBV7-2, the J call TRBJ1-5. CDR3 length equals 13 residues. Germline-derived CDR1 and CDR2 are SGHTA and FQGNSA. The CDR3: CASSLASNQPQHF.

CDR3 sequence: CASSLVTSLNTQYF. The chain couples TRBV12-3 or TRBV12-4 to TRBJ2-3; the D gene TCRdb calls, TRBD2, cannot be checked with no DNA. This CDR3 contains 14 residues.

The rearrangement joins TRBV5-1 to TRBJ2-3; TCRdb's D gene call, TRBD1, goes unchecked for lack of DNA. Germline loops: CDR1 SGHRS, CDR2 YFSETQ. The CDR3 consists of 15 residues. CDR3 in amino acids: CASSLEGDRTDTQYF.

V and J are TRBV20-1 and TRBJ1-4. This CDR3 is 12 amino acids long. The germline gives CDR1 DFQATT, CDR2 SNEGSKA (reference sequence). The chain's CDR3 is CSARDTGGGCYF.

The genes are TRBV4-2 and TRBJ2-7. Germline CDR1 and CDR2: LGHNA and YNFKEQ. This CDR3 is built from 15 residues. The CDR3 reads CASSQVGGSAYEQYF.

This rearrangement joins TRBV12-2 to TRBJ1-6; TCRdb's D call of TRBD1 is untestable without DNA. TRBV12-2 is shown as a pseudogene. The CDR3 covers 18 residues. CDR3 region: CASRCVLPGTGWNSPLHF.

This chain uses TRBV5-1 with TRBJ2-2; TCRdb designates TRBD1, a call that cannot be tested without DNA. This CDR3 contains 15 residues. Germline V gene data show CDR1 as SGHRS and CDR2 as YFSETQ. The CDR3 is CASRRTGSNTGELFF.

V and J are TRBV29-1 and TRBJ1-1. This CDR3 has 13 residues. Germline CDR1 reads SQVTM; CDR2 reads ANQGSEA. CDR3 amino acids: CSVGGPGLTEAFF.

V is TRBV12-3 or TRBV12-4 and J is TRBJ2-2; no DNA is available, so the TRBD2 call from TCRdb remains unchecked. CDR3 length: 15 residues. CDR3 protein: CASSPTRTGTGELFF.

V usage is TRBV20-1 and J usage is TRBJ1-1. The CDR3 runs 14 residues. Germline V gene data show CDR1 as DFQATT and CDR2 as SNEGSKA (reference sequence). The CDR3 loop is CSAEPRRMNTEAFF.

The CDR3 sequence: CASALTGSHTEAFF. V is TRBV5-1 and J is TRBJ1-1; TCRdb reports TRBD1, a call that lacks DNA to check it against. This CDR3 has 14 amino acids. The germline CDR1 and CDR2 sequences are SGHRS and YFSETQ.

The chain is built from TRBV7-2 and TRBJ1-5. CDR1 is SGHTA and CDR2 is FQGNSA in the germline V gene. The CDR3 totals 15 residues. This CDR3 reads CASSLGSATLGPQHF.

V and J are TRBV5-5 and TRBJ2-1; the D call of TRBD2 rests on TCRdb alone, since no DNA is present to check it. Germline V gene data show CDR1 as SGHKS and CDR2 as YYEKEE (reference sequence). There are 14 residues in the CDR3. The CDR3: CASSELATYNEQFF.